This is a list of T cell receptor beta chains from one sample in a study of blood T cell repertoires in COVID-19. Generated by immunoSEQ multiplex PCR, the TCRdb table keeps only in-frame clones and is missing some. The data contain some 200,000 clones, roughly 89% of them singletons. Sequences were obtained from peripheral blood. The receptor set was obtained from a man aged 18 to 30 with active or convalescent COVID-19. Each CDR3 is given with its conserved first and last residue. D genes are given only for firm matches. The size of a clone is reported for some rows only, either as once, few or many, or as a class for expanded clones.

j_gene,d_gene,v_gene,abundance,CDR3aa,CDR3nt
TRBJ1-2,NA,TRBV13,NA,CASSLLRGRGADGYTF,TGTGCCAGCAGCTTATTAAGGGGCAGGGGTGCCGATGGCTACACCTTC
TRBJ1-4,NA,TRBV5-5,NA,CASSFRGGAEKLFF,TGTGCCAGCAGTTTTAGGGGGGGAGCGGAAAAACTGTTTTTT
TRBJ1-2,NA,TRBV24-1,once,CATSDYPGSGYTF,TGTGCCACCAGTGATTACCCCGGGAGCGGCTACACCTTC
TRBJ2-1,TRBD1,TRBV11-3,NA,CASSPRQGFNNEQFF,TGTGCCAGCAGCCCACGACAGGGCTTTAACAATGAGCAGTTCTTC
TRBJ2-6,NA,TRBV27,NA,CASSTGGFGANVLTF,TGTGCCAGCAGTACAGGTGGTTTTGGGGCCAACGTCCTGACTTTC
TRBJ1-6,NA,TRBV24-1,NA,CATSDGTYSPLHF,TGTGCCACCAGTGACGGGACTTATTCACCCCTCCACTTT
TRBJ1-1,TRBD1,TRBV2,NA,CASTPTGGFTEAFF,TGTGCCAGTACACCGACAGGGGGCTTCACTGAAGCTTTCTTT
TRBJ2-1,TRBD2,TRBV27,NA,CASSFFRTSGSYNEQFF,TGTGCCAGCAGTTTTTTCCGGACTAGCGGGAGCTACAATGAGCAGTTCTTC
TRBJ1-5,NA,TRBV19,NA,CASSIGSRGSNQPQHF,TGTGCCAGTAGTATAGGTTCCAGGGGTAGCAATCAGCCCCAGCATTTT
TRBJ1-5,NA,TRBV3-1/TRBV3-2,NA,CASSLGVQPQHF,TGTGCCAGCAGCCTCGGGGTTCAGCCCCAGCATTTT
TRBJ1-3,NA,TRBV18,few,CASSPGISRSFGNTIYF,TGTGCCAGCTCACCAGGTATCAGCCGGAGTTTCGGAAACACCATATATTTT
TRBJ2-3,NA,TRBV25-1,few,CASSESQSTDTQYF,TGTGCCAGCAGTGAATCTCAGTCCACAGATACGCAGTATTTT
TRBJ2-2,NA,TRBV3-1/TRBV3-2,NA,CASSQAGDGNTGELFF,TGTGCCAGCAGCCAAGCGGGGGACGGGAACACCGGGGAGCTGTTTTTT
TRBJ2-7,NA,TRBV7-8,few,CASSLSTGYEQYF,TGTGCCAGCAGCTTATCGACTGGCTACGAGCAGTACTTC
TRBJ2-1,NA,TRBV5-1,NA,CASSRDGGDEQFF,TGCGCCAGCAGCAGGGACGGAGGGGATGAGCAGTTCTTC
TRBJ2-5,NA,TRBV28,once,CASNSPSETQYF,TGTGCCAGCAACAGCCCGTCGGAGACCCAGTACTTC
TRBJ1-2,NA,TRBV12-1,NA,CASSLPTGGGDYGYTF,TGTGCCAGCAGCTTACCAACAGGGGGAGGAGACTATGGCTACACCTTC
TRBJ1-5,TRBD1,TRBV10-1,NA,CASSGRQGVKQPQHF,TGCGCCAGCAGTGGAAGGCAGGGGGTAAAACAGCCCCAGCATTTT
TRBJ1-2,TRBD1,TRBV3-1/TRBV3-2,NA,CASSPLTGYGYTF,TGTGCCAGCAGCCCCTTGACAGGGTATGGCTACACCTTC
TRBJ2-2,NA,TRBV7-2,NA,CASTGNTGELFF,TGTGCCAGCACCGGGAACACCGGGGAGCTGTTTTTT
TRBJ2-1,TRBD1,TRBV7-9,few,CASTLNGQGADNEQFF,TGTGCCAGCACCTTGAACGGACAGGGGGCTGACAATGAGCAGTTCTTC
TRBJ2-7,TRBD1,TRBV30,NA,CAWSAFLGTGKFYEQYF,TGTGCCTGGAGTGCTTTCTTAGGGACAGGTAAATTCTACGAGCAGTACTTC
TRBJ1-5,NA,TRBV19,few,CATGHEQPQHF,TGTGCCACAGGACATGAGCAGCCCCAGCATTTT
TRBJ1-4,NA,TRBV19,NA,CASSIRGLNEKLFF,TGTGCCAGTAGTATAAGGGGCCTTAATGAAAAACTGTTTTTT
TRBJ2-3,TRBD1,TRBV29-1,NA,CSVAIGQGPDTQYF,TGCAGCGTTGCGATTGGACAGGGCCCAGATACGCAGTATTTT
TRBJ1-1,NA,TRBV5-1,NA,CASSRTGFADTEAFF,TGCGCCAGCAGCCGCACAGGCTTCGCGGACACTGAAGCTTTCTTT
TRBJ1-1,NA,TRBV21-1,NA,CASNSLQRTGTGENTEAFF,TGTGCCAGCAACTCGCTCCAGCGAACCGGGACAGGGGAGAACACTGAAGCTTTCTTT
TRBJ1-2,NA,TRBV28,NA,CASTPFDRRNYGYTF,TGTGCCAGCACCCCCTTCGACAGGCGTAACTATGGCTACACCTTC
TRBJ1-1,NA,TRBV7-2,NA,CASSLGRQNTEAFF,TGTGCCAGCAGCTTGGGGCGGCAGAACACTGAAGCTTTCTTT